The clone carrying this T cell receptor beta chain came up a few times. Its antigen is currently unknown. Trimming cost V 1 base and J 7 bases; bases outside gene matches: 7. CDR1 and CDR2 (germline): SGHAT, FQNNGV. CDR3 size: 16 residues. Amplification of TCR beta CDR3 regions was performed using RNA transcripts as template. The study used the HTBI primer set for a first-round RT-PCR of the TCR CDR3. TCRdb re-analysed the multiplex PCR reads in MiXCR, keeping a single row per CDR3 protein. The sample carries around 700,000 distinct CDR3 sequences, roughly 20% recorded once. The record originates from a study of T cells in Graves' hyperthyroidism and ophthalmopathy. The blood specimen was taken at initial hyperthyroidism diagnosis, before any ophthalmopathy symptoms. Regarding the study as a whole: Most expanded thyroid clonotypes above 0.001 recurred in blood.

This TCR was recovered from a woman in her fifties or sixties with Graves' hyperthyroidism that later progressed to Graves' ophthalmopathy. This chain uses TRBV11-2 with TRBJ2-1, with 10 bases that match TRBD2. Source material: blood. The CDR3 spells CASSLGARAGGNEQFF. CDR3 bases: TGTGCCAGCAGCTTAGGGGCCCGAGCGGGGGGGAATGAGCAGTTCTTC.